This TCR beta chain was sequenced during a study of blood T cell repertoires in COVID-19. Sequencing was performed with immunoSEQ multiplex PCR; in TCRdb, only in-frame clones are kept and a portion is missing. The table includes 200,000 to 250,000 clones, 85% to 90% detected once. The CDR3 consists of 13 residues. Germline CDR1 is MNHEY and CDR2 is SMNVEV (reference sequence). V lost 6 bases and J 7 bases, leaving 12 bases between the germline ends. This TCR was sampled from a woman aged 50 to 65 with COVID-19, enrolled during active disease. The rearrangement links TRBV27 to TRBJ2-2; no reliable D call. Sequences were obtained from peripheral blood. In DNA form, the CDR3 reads TGTGCCAGCAGCCTCCGTCGCGACGGGGAGCTGTTTTTT. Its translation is CASSLRRDGELFF.